Following are 29 T cell receptor beta chains from one sample sequenced in a study of spatial heterogeneity in lung cancer. This sample's time point: sample taken at primary tumor resection. MiXCR was run by TCRdb on the 5' RACE reads, yielding one entry per CDR3 protein. The sample holds about 23,000 distinct CDR3 sequences, less than 6% seen once. Sequenced here: PBMCs, sampled at surgery. These receptors were collected from a male donor with early-stage non-small cell lung cancer.

The sample holds many counts of this clonotype. The J gene is TRBJ2-6, the V gene TRBV7-3; tentatively, D is TRBD1 or TRBD2 (5 bases each). Germline V gene sequence: CDR1 SGHTA, CDR2 FQGTGA. Trimming took off 4 bases at V and 2 bases at J, with 9 bases between the two ends. The CDR3 runs 15 residues. The CDR3 reads CASSSQGAGANVLTF. CDR3 in DNA: TGTGCCAGCAGCTCTCAGGGAGCTGGGGCCAACGTCCTGACTTTC. Variable domain in full (rest from reference TRBV7-3 and TRBJ2-6): GAGVSQTPSNKVTEKGKYVELRCDPISGHTALYWYRQSLGQGPEFLIYFQGTGAADDSGLPNDRFFAVRPEGSVSTLKIQRTERGDSAVYLCASSSQGAGANVLTFGAGSRLTVL.

This clonotype was seen at least ten times. The chain employs TRBV29-1 and TRBJ2-3; 13 bases line up with TRBD2. This CDR3 spans 15 amino acids. Germline-derived CDR1 and CDR2 are SQVTM and ANQGSEA. Trimming took 6 bases from V and 6 from J; bases not matched to a gene: 9. The CDR3, as DNA: TGCAGCGTCGAACTAGCGGGAGGGCCCAGGGATACGCAGTATTTT. The encoded protein is CSVELAGGPRDTQYF.

The genes are TRBV11-2 and TRBJ2-3; tentative D call: TRBD2 (5 bases). Trimming cost V 5 bases and J 0 bases, with 15 bases left between them. This CDR3 spans 16 amino acids. Germline CDR1 SGHAT, CDR2 FQNNGV. CDR3 nucleotides: TGTGCCAGCAGCCCCAAGGGAGCGTCTAGCACAGATACGCAGTATTTT. This sequence encodes CASSPKGASSTDTQYF.

This clonotype showed up many times. This sequence joins TRBV5-1 and TRBJ2-2, with TRBD1 matching over 9 bases. V lost 3 bases to trimming and J lost 6 bases; unmatched junction nucleotides: 12. The CDR3 is 17 residues long. Per the germline V gene, CDR1 is SGHRS and CDR2 is YFSETQ. The CDR3 here is CASSSNPGTGHSGELFF. The CDR3 DNA reads TGCGCCAGCAGCTCAAACCCCGGGACAGGGCATTCCGGGGAGCTGTTTTTT.

This clonotype showed up many times. The chain uses TRBV7-2 and TRBJ2-5; TRBD2 is a possible D gene (5 bases). Germline assignment: CDR1 SGHTA and CDR2 FQGNSA. The length of the CDR3 is 15 residues. Trimming shortened V by 3 bases and J by 2 bases, and 13 bases separated the two germline ends. The DNA for the CDR3 is TGTGCCAGCAGCTTCCCAGAGCGAGGGCAAGAGACCCAGTACTTC. Amino acids: CASSFPERGQETQYF. Based on the CDR3 plus reference TRBV7-2 and TRBJ2-5, the full variable domain is GAGVSQSPSNKVTEKGKDVELRCDPISGHTALYWYRQSLGQGLEFLIYFQGNSAPDKSGLPSDRFSAERTGGSVSTLTIQRTQQEDSAVYLCASSFPERGQETQYFGPGTRLLVL.

This clonotype was observed a few times. The J gene is TRBJ2-1, the V gene TRBV12-3 or TRBV12-4; 10 bases match TRBD1. V shed 1 base, J shed 4 bases, and the junction held 4 bases outside the gene matches. This CDR3 region has 16 residues. Here the CDR3 reads CASSLGGTGVYNEQFF. CDR3 sequence (DNA): TGTGCCAGCAGTTTAGGAGGGACAGGGGTGTACAATGAGCAGTTCTTC.

The chain is built from TRBV6-5 and TRBJ1-5; D call uncertain. The CDR3 length is 13 residues. V was cut by 7 bases and J by 6 bases, with 13 bases left in between. Germline lookup yields CDR1 MNHEY and CDR2 SVGAGI. CDR3 coding DNA: TGTGCCAGCACGTCCTCCAGTAGTCAGCCCCAGCATTTT. This sequence encodes CASTSSSSQPQHF.

This clonotype was picked up many times. The chain combines TRBV6-6 with TRBJ1-4, with 7 bases matching TRBD1. Germline V gene lookup returns CDR1 MNHNY and CDR2 SVGAGI (reference sequence). The CDR3 totals 17 residues. The V gene end was trimmed by 2 bases and the J gene end by 1 base; junction bases not matched to a gene: 7. The CDR3 spells CASSYTGAGGTNEKLFF. For the CDR3, the DNA is TGTGCCAGCAGTTACACGGGGGCAGGGGGAACTAATGAAAAACTGTTTTTT.

This clonotype was found many times. The chain carries TRBV4-2 and TRBJ2-3; a weak D match, TRBD2 (6 bases). This CDR3 contains 17 residues. Germline V gene sequence: CDR1 LGHNA, CDR2 YNFKEQ. V was pared by 2 bases and J by 2 bases, with 17 bases between. The CDR3: CASSQYAPAGLTDTQYF. The CDR3 DNA sequence: TGTGCCAGCAGCCAATACGCCCCCGCGGGGCTCACAGATACGCAGTATTTT.

In its sample, this clonotype ranks as medium-sized. The chain combines TRBV29-1 with TRBJ2-2; the D gene is possibly TRBD1 (6 bases). V was pared by 6 bases and J by 0 bases, with 11 bases between. Germline assignment: CDR1 SQVTM and CDR2 ANQGSEA. There are 14 residues in the CDR3. CDR3 protein: CSVERTANTGELFF. The CDR3 region has the DNA TGCAGCGTAGAGAGGACAGCGAACACCGGGGAGCTGTTTTTT.

This clonotype has a count of ten or more. This chain's CDR3 is CASSQGGANTGELFF. The CDR3 coding sequence is TGTGCCAGCAGCCAAGGGGGCGCAAACACCGGGGAGCTGTTTTTT. The J gene is TRBJ2-2, the V gene TRBV5-4; 7 bases agree with TRBD1. Germline-derived CDR1 and CDR2 are SGHNT and YYREEE (reference sequence). This CDR3 is built from 15 residues. Trimming cost V 4 bases and J 2 bases; bases outside gene matches: 5. The full variable domain, in which reference TRBV5-4 and TRBJ2-2 provide the parts outside the CDR3, is ETGVTQSPTHLIKTRGQQVTLRCSSQSGHNTVSWYQQALGQGPQFIFQYYREEENGRGNFPPRFSGLQFPNYSSELNVNALELDDSALYLCASSQGGANTGELFFGEGSRLTVL.

Many counts were recorded for this clonotype. CDR3: CASSGSRVHEQYF. The CDR3, as DNA: TGTGCCAGCAGCGGATCCAGGGTCCACGAGCAGTACTTC. This rearrangement joins TRBV7-9 to TRBJ2-7, with D possibly being TRBD1 (5 bases). With 5 bases removed from V and 5 bases from J, the gap between germline ends came to 13 bases. This CDR3 contains 13 residues. From germline, CDR1 is SEHNR and CDR2 FQNEAQ (reference sequence).

This clonotype was recorded many times. This chain uses TRBV18 with TRBJ1-6; D perhaps matches TRBD1 (6 bases). Germline loops: CDR1 KGHSH, CDR2 LQKENI. The CDR3 length is 15 residues. The V end lost 5 bases, the J end lost 5 bases, and 13 bases lay between the germline ends. This chain's CDR3 is CASSYRTDNNSPLHF. CDR3 nucleotides: TGTGCCAGCTCATATAGGACAGATAATAATTCACCCCTCCACTTT.

This clonotype came up many times. The chain recombines TRBV13 with TRBJ2-5, with TRBD2 matching over 11 bases. V trimming: 6 bases; J trimming: 6 bases; junction bases outside the gene matches: 9. CDR1 and CDR2 from the germline V gene are PRHDT and FYEKMQ (reference sequence). This CDR3 spans 15 amino acids. CDR3 loop: CASSRGPSGGKTQYF. The CDR3 DNA sequence: TGTGCCAGCAGTCGTGGTCCTAGCGGGGGGAAGACCCAGTACTTC.

The V and J genes are TRBV14 and TRBJ2-1; TRBD2 agrees at 11 bases. Germline V gene data show CDR1 as SGHDN and CDR2 as FVKESK. Unmatched junction bases numbered 17, after V lost 5 bases and J lost 8 bases. This CDR3 is built from 18 residues. In DNA, the CDR3 is TGTGCCAGCAGCGACCCCGGGACTAGCGGAGGGGCCCTTGATGAGCAGTTCTTC. Translation: CASSDPGTSGGALDEQFF.

This clonotype was counted ten times or more. The rearrangement joins TRBV12-3 or TRBV12-4 to TRBJ2-2, with 7 positions matching TRBD1. The CDR3 consists of 15 residues. Trimming removed 5 bases from V and 9 bases from J; junction bases left unmatched: 12. The CDR3 DNA reads TGTGCCAGCAGTCCGACAGGGAGAGGATCCAGGGAGCTGTTTTTT. Translating gives CASSPTGRGSRELFF.

This clonotype was seen at least ten times. The rearrangement uses TRBV5-1 and TRBJ1-3; maybe TRBD1 (5 bases). Germline V gene sequence: CDR1 SGHRS, CDR2 YFSETQ. CDR3 length equals 16 residues. V lost 3 bases and J lost 0, with 13 bases in between. CDR3 amino acids: CASSSLAGASGNTIYF. The CDR3 DNA reads as TGCGCCAGCAGCTCGCTTGCCGGGGCCTCTGGAAACACCATATATTTT.

This clonotype was picked up many times. The chain is built from TRBV7-2 and TRBJ1-5, with 8 positions matching TRBD1. This CDR3 is built from 16 residues. V lost 8 bases, J lost 2 bases, and 11 bases stayed unmatched. Germline V gene data show CDR1 as SGHTA and CDR2 as FQGNSA. The CDR3 DNA reads TGTGCCAGCGCCTTGACCTGGACAGGGCGCAATCAGCCCCAGCATTTT. Translation: CASALTWTGRNQPQHF.

Relative to its sample, this clonotype is medium-sized. The chain employs TRBV5-1 and TRBJ2-3; no reliable D call. Germline V lookup: CDR1 SGHRS, CDR2 YFSETQ. The CDR3 sequence is 15 residues long. V was pared by 0 bases and J by 4 bases, with 12 bases between. The CDR3 loop is CASSLGGWSADTQYF. The CDR3 nucleotides are TGCGCCAGCAGCTTGGGGGGTTGGTCCGCAGATACGCAGTATTTT. The complete variable domain, with remaining parts taken from reference TRBV5-1 and TRBJ2-3, reads KAGVTQTPRYLIKTRGQQVTLSCSPISGHRSVSWYQQTPGQGLQFLFEYFSETQRNKGNFPGRFSGRQFSNSRSEMNVSTLELGDSALYLCASSLGGWSADTQYFGPGTRLTVL.

This clonotype was counted ten times or more. The chain links TRBV18 to TRBJ2-1; 8 bases fit TRBD1. Germline loops: CDR1 KGHSH, CDR2 LQKENI. This CDR3 region has 13 residues. V lost 5 bases, J lost 9 bases, and 6 bases stayed unmatched. The CDR3 region has the DNA TGTGCCAGCTCAGAGGACAGGGTCAGTGAGCAGTTCTTC. Its protein is CASSEDRVSEQFF.

Many counts were recorded for this clonotype. The rearrangement joins TRBV6-5 to TRBJ2-6; the D gene is possibly TRBD2 (6 bases). This CDR3 comprises 15 residues. The germline V and J ends were trimmed by 5 bases and 9 bases, with 17 bases remaining between them. Looked up from germline, CDR1 is MNHEY and CDR2 is SVGAGI. CDR3 coding DNA: TGTGCCAGCAGTGACCTAGCGTCCCGGATCAACGTCCTGACTTTC. Translating gives CASSDLASRINVLTF.

This clonotype has at least ten counts. This sequence joins TRBV18 and TRBJ2-1; TRBD1 might be the D (5 bases). The length of the CDR3 is 15 residues. Germline V lookup: CDR1 KGHSH, CDR2 LQKENI. V was shortened by 6 bases and J by 0 bases, with 12 bases between the two germline ends. CDR3 region: CASSSRQRSYNEQFF. As DNA, the CDR3 is TGTGCCAGCTCCTCCCGACAGCGCTCCTACAATGAGCAGTTCTTC.

V and J are TRBV20-1 and TRBJ1-1; weak D call: TRBD1 (5 bases). Deletions cut 0 bases from V and 4 bases from J, with 6 bases between. The length of the CDR3 is 12 residues. Germline V CDR1 and CDR2: DFQATT, SNEGSKA (reference sequence). The CDR3 DNA reads as TGCAGTGCTAGAGACGGGGCCACTGAAGCTTTCTTT. This gives the protein CSARDGATEAFF.

This clonotype was observed at least ten times. V gene TRBV7-6 combines with J gene TRBJ1-4, with D hard to call. This CDR3 has 15 residues. Trimming cost V 0 bases and J 4 bases, with 9 bases left between them. CDR1 SGHVS and CDR2 FNYEAQ come from the germline V gene. The CDR3 spells CASSLATGVNEKLFF. Written as DNA, the CDR3 is TGTGCCAGCAGCTTAGCGACCGGGGTTAATGAAAAACTGTTTTTT.

This clonotype was picked up many times. The chain uses TRBV7-9 and TRBJ2-2; perhaps D is TRBD1 or TRBD2 (5 bases each). The V gene lost 9 bases and the J gene lost 0 bases, with 11 bases spanning the gap. The germline V gene encodes CDR1 SEHNR and CDR2 FQNEAQ (reference sequence). This CDR3 has 14 residues. The CDR3 bases are TGTGCCAGAGGGGACGCAGCGAACACCGGGGAGCTGTTTTTT. Translated, it gives CARGDAANTGELFF.

This clonotype was observed at least ten times. CDR3: CASTKSGAYEQFF. The CDR3 DNA sequence: TGTGCCAGCACCAAGAGCGGGGCCTATGAGCAGTTCTTC. The chain is built from TRBV7-9 and TRBJ2-1; 7 nucleotides line up with TRBD2. Germline-derived CDR1 and CDR2 are SEHNR and FQNEAQ (reference sequence). This CDR3 has 13 residues. The V gene end was trimmed by 7 bases and the J gene end by 8 bases; junction bases not matched to a gene: 8.

Ten or more counts support this clonotype. The V call is TRBV6-5, the J call TRBJ2-7, with D uncertain. V lost 6 bases and J lost 6, with 15 bases in between. CDR1 is MNHEY, CDR2 SVGAGI, per germline. CDR3 length: 13 residues. In DNA, the CDR3 is TGTGCCAGCAGGCTTCAAGATAGCAGCGAGCAGTACTTC. Translation: CASRLQDSSEQYF.

The table lists this clonotype with many counts. This chain connects TRBV5-4 to TRBJ2-2; D is undetermined. Trimming removed 2 bases at V and 0 bases at J, with 11 bases between. Germline V CDR1 and CDR2: SGHNT, YYREEE (reference sequence). The length of the CDR3 is 16 residues. Written as DNA, the CDR3 is TGTGCCAGCAGCTTTTCCCGGCAGACGAACACCGGGGAGCTGTTTTTT. Translating gives CASSFSRQTNTGELFF.

This clonotype was recorded many times. This chain uses TRBV12-3 or TRBV12-4 with TRBJ2-7; tentative D call: TRBD1 (6 bases). V lost 1 base and J 4 bases, leaving 14 bases between the germline ends. CDR3 length: 15 amino acids. Written as DNA, the CDR3 is TGTGCCAGCAGTTTAGACACCGGGACACGATACGAGCAGTACTTC. Its translation: CASSLDTGTRYEQYF.